The 8 T cell receptor beta chains below come from one sample, sequenced in a study of shared clonotypes between healthy human individuals. Assay: immunoSEQ multiplex PCR; the TCRdb copy retains only in-frame clones and omits some. This sample has about 1 million clones, with more than 60% found just once. The sequenced sample was memory CD4+ T cells sorted from blood. As for subset: CD45RA-negative fraction. All receptors derive from a young man in good health.

This chain links TRBV19 with TRBJ1-2; 7 bases fit TRBD1. Trimming removed 6 bases from V and 2 bases from J; junction bases left unmatched: 9. Looked up from germline, CDR1 is LNHDA and CDR2 is SQIVND (reference sequence). The CDR3 is made up of 15 amino acids. CDR3 in DNA: TGTGCCAGTAGGAATACCGGGACAGAGAACTATGGCTACACCTTC. As protein: CASRNTGTENYGYTF.

The CDR3 loop reads CASSYNRVAGANVLTF. CDR3 coding DNA: TGTGCCAGCAGTTACAATAGGGTAGCTGGGGCCAACGTCCTGACTTTC. This chain links TRBV6-5 with TRBJ2-6; no definite D call. Germline V gives CDR1 MNHEY, CDR2 SVGAGI. The CDR3 extends over 16 amino acids. V was trimmed by 2 bases and J by 2 bases, leaving 10 bases between them.

This rearrangement joins TRBV18 to TRBJ1-1, with D perhaps matching TRBD1 (5 bases). Germline lookup yields CDR1 KGHSH and CDR2 LQKENI. The V gene lost 4 bases and the J gene lost 0 bases, with 9 bases spanning the gap. The CDR3 contains 14 residues. The CDR3 sequence: CASSLATVNTEAFF. CDR3 bases: TGTGCCAGCTCACTGGCGACAGTGAACACTGAAGCTTTCTTT.

The table lists this clone with a count of one. This chain connects TRBV7-2 to TRBJ1-2; D unclear. With 5 bases removed from V and 0 bases from J, the gap between germline ends came to 16 bases. Germline V gene data show CDR1 as SGHTA and CDR2 as FQGNSA. The CDR3 is 16 residues long. The CDR3 nucleotides read TGTGCCAGCAGCACCGCTAGCGGGCGGACTAACTATGGCTACACCTTC. Translated, it gives CASSTASGRTNYGYTF.

The chain couples TRBV19 to TRBJ2-7; 11 positions agree with TRBD1. Trimming removed 5 bases from V and 5 bases from J; junction bases left unmatched: 8. Looked up from germline, CDR1 is LNHDA and CDR2 is SQIVND (reference sequence). The CDR3 covers 15 residues. CDR3 DNA: TGTGCCAGTAGTCGATGGACAGGGGGCGCAGACGAGCAGTACTTC. Its translation: CASSRWTGGADEQYF.

This clone occurred a few times. This chain links TRBV13 with TRBJ1-4, with D unclear. CDR3 length: 15 amino acids. Per the germline V gene, CDR1 is PRHDT and CDR2 is FYEKMQ (reference sequence). With 0 bases removed from V and 2 bases from J, the gap between germline ends came to 7 bases. CDR3: CASSLGSVTNEKLFF. The CDR3, as DNA: TGTGCCAGCAGCTTAGGGTCCGTTACTAATGAAAAACTGTTTTTT.

This clone came up once. The chain recombines TRBV4-2 with TRBJ2-5; 8 positions match TRBD2. The CDR3 spans 17 residues. V lost 1 base to trimming and J lost 2 bases; unmatched junction nucleotides: 9. Germline-derived CDR1 and CDR2 are LGHNA and YNFKEQ. CDR3 bases: TGTGCCAGCAGCCAAGGGGTTAAGGCGGGGGGACAAGAGACCCAGTACTTC. Residues: CASSQGVKAGGQETQYF.

The chain combines TRBV5-1 with TRBJ2-1; D is unresolved. V was clipped by 0 bases and J by 4 bases, with 11 bases between them. The V gene's germline CDR1 is SGHRS and CDR2 YFSETQ. This CDR3 spans 15 amino acids. CDR3 in DNA: TGCGCCAGCAGCTTGGCCTCGGACCCATACAATGAGCAGTTCTTC. Amino acids: CASSLASDPYNEQFF. Using reference TRBV5-1 and TRBJ2-1 for the parts outside the CDR3, the full variable domain is KAGVTQTPRYLIKTRGQQVTLSCSPISGHRSVSWYQQTPGQGLQFLFEYFSETQRNKGNFPGRFSGRQFSNSRSEMNVSTLELGDSALYLCASSLASDPYNEQFFGPGTRLTVL.